Listed here are 29 T cell receptor beta chains from one sample, sequenced in a study of blood T cell repertoires in COVID-19 (dated by TCRdb to the early 2020s). Library preparation employed the immunoSEQ multiplex PCR assay. TCRdb carries this immuneACCESS record with in-frame sequences only. Its versions omit some clonotypes, under half of them owing to an unresolved V gene in the studies checked, with the rest unexplained. The sample contains roughly 300,000 clones, less than 85% of them found a single time. More than 1.1% of the sample is taken by the ten largest. The sample consisted of peripheral blood. These receptors were obtained from a human donor with COVID-19, enrolled during active disease. The donor label of this sample is uncertain.

This clone was seen only once. The V gene is TRBV10-3, the J gene TRBJ1-1; D may be TRBD1 (5 bases). Germline V gene lookup returns CDR1 ENHRY and CDR2 SYGVKD. The CDR3 consists of 13 residues. V lost 11 bases and J 7 bases, leaving 20 bases between the germline ends. This CDR3 reads CAVTTDRDGEAFF. As DNA, the CDR3 is TGTGCCGTTACGACTGACAGAGATGGTGAAGCTTTCTTT.

The V and J genes are TRBV29-1 and TRBJ2-7; 11 nucleotides match TRBD1. The CDR3 length is 14 residues. Germline CDR1 is SQVTM and CDR2 is ANQGSEA. Trimming removed 3 bases from V and 5 bases from J; junction bases left unmatched: 6. CDR3 in DNA: TGCAGCGTTGACACCGGGACAGGGGGGAACGAGCAGTACTTC. Translated: CSVDTGTGGNEQYF.

The V call is TRBV11-2, the J call TRBJ2-5; TRBD2 is a possible D gene (5 bases). The CDR3 contains 15 residues. V lost 3 bases and J lost 3, with 14 bases in between. The germline gives CDR1 SGHAT, CDR2 FQNNGV. This chain's CDR3 is CASSFERRREETQYF. Written as DNA, the CDR3 is TGTGCCAGCAGCTTTGAGAGGAGGCGCGAAGAGACCCAGTACTTC.

The rearrangement uses TRBV6-4 and TRBJ2-3; 7 bases are shared with TRBD2. CDR1 and CDR2 (germline): MRHNA, SNTAGT. With 0 bases clipped from V and 1 base from J, the junction kept 1 base outside the gene matches. The CDR3 contains 15 residues. CDR3 DNA: TGTGCCAGCAGTGACTCGGGGGGGGGCACAGATACGCAGTATTTT. It specifies CASSDSGGGTDTQYF.

This chain uses TRBV25-1 with TRBJ2-1; D might be TRBD2 (7 bases). The V end lost 6 bases, the J end lost 5 bases, and 17 bases lay between the germline ends. Germline CDR1 is MGHDK and CDR2 is SYGVNS. This CDR3 has 15 residues. This chain's CDR3 is CASRTATGGNNEQFF. The CDR3 nucleotides read TGTGCCAGCAGGACTGCTACGGGGGGCAACAATGAGCAGTTCTTC. The full variable domain, its missing parts supplied by reference TRBV25-1 and TRBJ2-1, is EADIYQTPRYLVIGTGKKITLECSQTMGHDKMYWYQQDPGMELHLIHYSYGVNSTEKGDLSSESTVSRIRTEHFPLTLESARPSHTSQYLCASRTATGGNNEQFFGPGTRLTVL.

The gene calls are TRBV7-3 and TRBJ2-1; 14 bases map to TRBD2. The germline gives CDR1 SGHTA, CDR2 FQGTGA. The V gene end was trimmed by 3 bases and the J gene end by 8 bases; junction bases not matched to a gene: 3. The CDR3 consists of 15 residues. CDR3 nucleotide sequence: TGTGCCAGCAGCTTCGGACTAGCGGGAGGCCATGAGCAGTTCTTC. Translating it yields CASSFGLAGGHEQFF. Supplemented by reference TRBV7-3 and TRBJ2-1, the full variable domain reads GAGVSQTPSNKVTEKGKYVELRCDPISGHTALYWYRQSLGQGPEFLIYFQGTGAADDSGLPNDRFFAVRPEGSVSTLKIQRTERGDSAVYLCASSFGLAGGHEQFFGPGTRLTVL.

The rearrangement uses TRBV7-2 and TRBJ2-2; D unresolved. Germline CDR1 is SGHTA and CDR2 is FQGNSA. V lost 5 bases and J lost 3, with 13 bases in between. There are 15 residues in the CDR3. CDR3 loop: CASSSLLQDTGELFF. The CDR3 DNA reads TGTGCCAGCAGCAGTCTACTCCAAGACACCGGGGAGCTGTTTTTT.

The chain combines TRBV28 with TRBJ1-6; 7 bases are shared with TRBD1. CDR3 length: 13 amino acids. The germline V gene encodes CDR1 MDHEN and CDR2 SYDVKM. J lost 10 bases, V lost 10 bases, and 10 bases had no gene match. CDR3 residues: CATTTGEWSPLHF. The CDR3 DNA sequence: TGTGCCACCACCACAGGGGAATGGTCACCCCTCCACTTT. Full variable domain (missing parts from reference TRBV28 and TRBJ1-6): DVKVTQSSRYLVKRTGEKVFLECVQDMDHENMFWYRQDPGLGLRLIYFSYDVKMKEKGDIPEGYSVSREKKERFSLILESASTNQTSMYLCATTTGEWSPLHFGNGTRLTVT.

The chain links TRBV5-1 to TRBJ1-4; 8 nucleotides line up with TRBD1. Trimming removed 2 bases from V and 6 bases from J; junction bases left unmatched: 6. The CDR3 covers 15 residues. Germline CDR1 reads SGHRS; CDR2 reads YFSETQ. CDR3 protein: CASSLTQGVDEKLFF. The CDR3 bases are TGCGCCAGCAGCTTAACACAGGGGGTGGATGAAAAACTGTTTTTT.

The chain combines TRBV5-1 with TRBJ1-3, with no clear D. Trimming removed 1 base at V and 0 bases at J, with 11 bases between. There are 16 residues in the CDR3. Germline CDR1 SGHRS, CDR2 YFSETQ. The CDR3: CASSLSASFSGNTIYF. The CDR3 region has the DNA TGCGCCAGCAGCTTGAGTGCGAGCTTCTCTGGAAACACCATATATTTT.

V and J are TRBV7-9 and TRBJ1-1; D is uncertain. Between the trimmed V and J ends, which lost 3 bases and 4 bases, there was a span of 9 bases. Germline V CDR1 and CDR2: SEHNR, FQNEAQ (reference sequence). The CDR3 runs 13 residues. The CDR3 loop is CASSFSTVTEAFF. The CDR3 bases are TGTGCCAGCAGCTTTTCGACTGTCACTGAAGCTTTCTTT.

The CDR3: CASSIRGLADYNEQFF. The CDR3 DNA reads as TGTGCCAGTAGTATTAGGGGACTAGCGGACTACAATGAGCAGTTCTTC. This rearrangement joins TRBV19 to TRBJ2-1; 11 nucleotides match TRBD2. CDR3 length equals 16 residues. J gave up 3 bases and V 3 bases, and 4 bases lay outside the gene matches. Germline V gene data show CDR1 as LNHDA and CDR2 as SQIVND (reference sequence). The complete variable domain, with remaining parts taken from reference TRBV19 and TRBJ2-1, reads DGGITQSPKYLFRKEGQNVTLSCEQNLNHDAMYWYRQDPGQGLRLIYYSQIVNDFQKGDIAEGYSVSREKKESFPLTVTSAQKNPTAFYLCASSIRGLADYNEQFFGPGTRLTVL.

The chain links TRBV6-5 to TRBJ1-4; 7 bases map to TRBD1. The V segment lost 6 bases and the J segment 8 bases; nucleotides outside the gene matches: 12. There are 15 residues in the CDR3. Looked up from germline, CDR1 is MNHEY and CDR2 is SVGAGI. The CDR3 protein is CASSAQPGQKEKLFF. CDR3 DNA: TGTGCCAGCAGCGCCCAACCGGGACAGAAAGAAAAACTGTTTTTT.

The CDR3 DNA is TGTGCCAGCAGCCCCGTTGTGGGACAGGGCCAAGAGACCCAGTACTTC. Encoded protein: CASSPVVGQGQETQYF. This chain connects TRBV9 to TRBJ2-5; 9 bases agree with TRBD1. J was trimmed by 1 base and V by 4 bases; bases with no gene match: 8. This CDR3 has 16 amino acids. The V gene's germline CDR1 is SGDLS and CDR2 YYNGEE.

The rearrangement joins TRBV9 to TRBJ2-5, with 12 positions matching TRBD1. Trimming at V came to 2 bases and at J to 4 bases, leaving 9 bases not matched to a gene. This CDR3 is built from 17 residues. Germline V gene data show CDR1 as SGDLS and CDR2 as YYNGEE. The CDR3 DNA reads TGTGCCAGCAGCGTGGGGGTGGGACAGGGGGCCCGAGAGACCCAGTACTTC. It translates to CASSVGVGQGARETQYF.

The chain is built from TRBV10-1 and TRBJ2-7; D not resolved. The germline CDR1 and CDR2 sequences are WNHNN and SYGVQD (reference sequence). CDR3 length: 13 amino acids. The V end was cut by 2 bases, the J end by 9 bases, with 14 bases between. The CDR3 nucleotides are TGCGCCAGCAGTGAGGATATGTTACGAGGGCAGTACTTC. As protein: CASSEDMLRGQYF.

The chain joins TRBV5-1 to TRBJ2-7; D gene unclear. Trimming stripped 3 bases from V and 3 bases from J, with 4 bases between. CDR1 and CDR2 (germline): SGHRS, YFSETQ. This CDR3 is 11 amino acids long. CDR3 in DNA: TGCGCCAGCAGCTCGGGCTACGAGCAGTACTTC. Translation gives CASSSGYEQYF. The whole variable domain, filled in from reference TRBV5-1 and TRBJ2-7, reads KAGVTQTPRYLIKTRGQQVTLSCSPISGHRSVSWYQQTPGQGLQFLFEYFSETQRNKGNFPGRFSGRQFSNSRSEMNVSTLELGDSALYLCASSSGYEQYFGPGTRLTVT.

The chain's CDR3 is CSAWQGGGYTF. The CDR3 region has the DNA TGCAGTGCCTGGCAGGGGGGCGGCTACACCTTC. The rearrangement uses TRBV20-1 and TRBJ1-2, with 7 bases matching TRBD1. This CDR3 has 11 residues. V trimming: 6 bases; J trimming: 8 bases; junction bases outside the gene matches: 6. Germline loops: CDR1 DFQATT, CDR2 SNEGSKA (reference sequence).

This clone was detected only a few times. This chain connects TRBV5-1 to TRBJ2-4, with 13 bases aligning to TRBD2. This CDR3 is 19 amino acids long. The germline CDR1 and CDR2 sequences are SGHRS and YFSETQ. J gave up 4 bases and V 1 base, and 11 bases lay outside the gene matches. CDR3 amino acids: CASSLNPGLAGEGKNIQYF. The CDR3 bases are TGCGCCAGCAGCTTGAATCCAGGACTAGCGGGAGAGGGGAAAAACATTCAGTACTTC. The whole variable domain, filled in from reference TRBV5-1 and TRBJ2-4, reads KAGVTQTPRYLIKTRGQQVTLSCSPISGHRSVSWYQQTPGQGLQFLFEYFSETQRNKGNFPGRFSGRQFSNSRSEMNVSTLELGDSALYLCASSLNPGLAGEGKNIQYFGAGTRLSVL.

Here the CDR3 DNA reads TGTGCCAGCTCACCCGCAGCGGGAGACGGGTATGAGCAGTTCTTC. This codes for CASSPAAGDGYEQFF. The chain has TRBV18 and TRBJ2-1, with 8 bases aligning to TRBD2. CDR3 size: 15 residues. CDR1 is KGHSH and CDR2 is LQKENI in the germline V gene. V gave up 3 bases and J gave up 8 bases; unmatched junction bases: 9.

This chain uses TRBV30 with TRBJ2-5; TRBD1 is a possible D gene (6 bases). With 3 bases removed from V and 5 bases from J, the gap between germline ends came to 13 bases. CDR1 and CDR2 (germline): GTSNPN, SVGIG (reference sequence). The length of the CDR3 is 13 residues. The CDR3 bases are TGTGCCTGGAGACAGGGCTATTATGAGACCCAGTACTTC. It specifies CAWRQGYYETQYF.

V usage is TRBV7-2 and J usage is TRBJ2-7, with TRBD2 as a possible D gene (7 bases). Trimming took off 1 base at V and 5 bases at J, with 15 bases between the two ends. The CDR3 has 15 residues. Germline-derived CDR1 and CDR2 are SGHTA and FQGNSA. This CDR3 reads CASSLDRGASHEQYF. The CDR3 coding sequence is TGTGCCAGCAGCTTAGATCGGGGGGCTTCCCACGAGCAGTACTTC.

This clone has more than one count but fewer than ten. The chain recombines TRBV9 with TRBJ1-3, with D perhaps TRBD1 (5 bases). The CDR3 is 17 amino acids. V gave up 0 bases and J gave up 0 bases, with 13 bases separating them. Germline V gene sequence: CDR1 SGDLS, CDR2 YYNGEE. The CDR3, as DNA: TGTGCCAGCAGCGTAGAGACAGTTACAAACTCTGGAAACACCATATATTTT. It specifies CASSVETVTNSGNTIYF.

With respect to this clone: This CDR3 is also generated by other DNA sequences in the sample. The CDR3 region has the DNA TGCAGCGTTGTAGAGCAGGTTGAAGCTTTCTTT. Its translation: CSVVEQVEAFF. The rearrangement joins TRBV29-1 to TRBJ1-1; D not certain. The germline V gene encodes CDR1 SQVTM and CDR2 ANQGSEA. The CDR3 loop spans 11 amino acids. Trimming removed 4 bases from V and 7 bases from J, with 10 bases in between.

The genes are TRBV6-5 and TRBJ2-5; 7 nucleotides agree with TRBD1. V shed 4 bases, J shed 2 bases, and the junction held 7 bases outside the gene matches. The CDR3 extends over 15 amino acids. Germline V lookup: CDR1 MNHEY, CDR2 SVGAGI. CDR3: CASSSRQGGQETQYF. In nucleotides, the CDR3 is TGTGCCAGCAGTTCTCGACAGGGCGGGCAAGAGACCCAGTACTTC.

The rearrangement uses TRBV28 and TRBJ1-4; no reliable D call. Germline V gives CDR1 MDHEN, CDR2 SYDVKM. The CDR3 spans 14 residues. V was clipped by 2 bases and J by 4 bases, with 8 bases between them. CDR3 nucleotides: TGTGCCAGCAGTTTACGGCGGTATAATGAAAAACTGTTTTTT. Its translation is CASSLRRYNEKLFF.

This chain connects TRBV27 to TRBJ2-1, with 9 bases identical to TRBD2. The trim removed 7 bases at V and 7 bases at J, leaving 11 bases unmatched. Germline V gives CDR1 MNHEY, CDR2 SMNVEV (reference sequence). The CDR3 totals 15 residues. The CDR3 protein is CASTPFRGRANEQFF. For the CDR3, the DNA is TGTGCCAGCACCCCATTCCGCGGGAGGGCGAATGAGCAGTTCTTC.

The chain combines TRBV6-5 with TRBJ1-2; unclear D gene. The CDR3 spans 12 residues. Germline V gene sequence: CDR1 MNHEY, CDR2 SVGAGI. The V end was cut by 7 bases, the J end by 2 bases, with 8 bases between. CDR3 region: CASTEGNYGYTF. The CDR3 bases are TGTGCCAGCACCGAGGGAAACTATGGCTACACCTTC.

The chain couples TRBV11-1 to TRBJ2-2; TRBD2 might be the D (6 bases). Germline CDR1 SGHAT, CDR2 FQDESV (reference sequence). The V gene lost 1 base and the J gene lost 5 bases, with 14 bases spanning the gap. The CDR3 sequence is 16 residues long. The CDR3 protein is CASSLVGGAGTGELFF. CDR3 nucleotides: TGTGCCAGCAGCTTAGTAGGAGGGGCCGGGACCGGGGAGCTGTTTTTT.